This entry lists 30 T cell receptor beta chains sequenced from one sample in a study of control samples from healthy donors and cancer patients. Libraries were prepared by immunoSEQ multiplex PCR; TCRdb keeps only in-frame clonotypes and omits some of them. The sample consists of about 180,000 clones, around 90% of them appearing once. The sequenced sample was blood. These TCRs come from a woman aged 45-59 years in good health.

The CDR3 DNA reads TGTGCCAGCTCAGGGAGTGCGGACATTCAGTACTTC. Its protein product is CASSGSADIQYF. The chain combines TRBV18 with TRBJ2-4; a possible D gene is TRBD2 (5 bases). This CDR3 comprises 12 residues. The germline V gene encodes CDR1 KGHSH and CDR2 LQKENI. The ends were cut back, 5 bases at V and 8 bases at J, with 10 bases in the middle.

The chain employs TRBV6-5 and TRBJ2-3, with 10 bases lining up with TRBD2. Germline assignment: CDR1 MNHEY and CDR2 SVGAGI. This CDR3 contains 16 residues. With V trimmed by 3 bases and J by 2 bases, 5 bases remained unmatched. The CDR3 nucleotides are TGTGCCAGCAGTTATACTAGCGGGGAGGACACAGATACGCAGTATTTT. Its protein is CASSYTSGEDTDTQYF.

V and J are TRBV5-5 and TRBJ1-5; TRBD1 might be the D (6 bases). Per the germline V gene, CDR1 is SGHKS and CDR2 is YYEKEE (reference sequence). The CDR3 length is 14 residues. The V and J ends lost 2 bases and 2 bases respectively, with 8 bases between them. The CDR3, as DNA: TGTGCCAGCAGCTTTTCAGGGGGCAATCAGCCCCAGCATTTT. It is translated as CASSFSGGNQPQHF.

This sequence joins TRBV5-4 and TRBJ2-2; D not certain. V was cut by 5 bases and J by 0 bases, with 8 bases left in between. CDR1 is SGHNT and CDR2 is YYREEE in the germline V gene (reference sequence). The CDR3 has 14 residues. CDR3 bases: TGTGCCAGCAGAGCTACACCGAACACCGGGGAGCTGTTTTTT. Protein product: CASRATPNTGELFF.

The chain links TRBV5-1 to TRBJ1-1, with unresolved D. V dropped 4 bases and J dropped 4 bases, with 14 bases sitting between them. CDR1 and CDR2 from the germline V gene are SGHRS and YFSETQ. The CDR3 sequence is 14 residues long. CDR3 residues: CASSGVGTGTEAFF. CDR3 DNA: TGCGCCAGCAGCGGTGTGGGAACCGGCACTGAAGCTTTCTTT.

The genes are TRBV7-2 and TRBJ1-6, with D possibly being TRBD1 (5 bases). V shed 1 base and J shed 4 bases, with 8 bases lying between them. Germline lookup yields CDR1 SGHTA and CDR2 FQGNSA. The CDR3 covers 15 residues. The CDR3 protein is CASSLVAGYNSPLHF. DNA for the CDR3: TGTGCCAGCAGCTTAGTAGCAGGGTATAATTCACCCCTCCACTTT. The full variable domain, rest sourced from reference TRBV7-2 and TRBJ1-6, is GAGVSQSPSNKVTEKGKDVELRCDPISGHTALYWYRQSLGQGLEFLIYFQGNSAPDKSGLPSDRFSAERTGGSVSTLTIQRTQQEDSAVYLCASSLVAGYNSPLHFGNGTRLTVT.

The chain combines TRBV5-4 with TRBJ2-7, with 12 bases matching TRBD1. CDR1 SGHNT and CDR2 YYREEE come from the germline V gene (reference sequence). Unmatched junction bases numbered 4, after V lost 3 bases and J lost 6 bases. The CDR3 has 14 amino acids. The chain's CDR3 is CASSSGQGAAEQYF. The CDR3 DNA is TGTGCCAGCAGCTCGGGACAGGGGGCAGCCGAGCAGTACTTC. Drawing the rest from reference TRBV5-4 and TRBJ2-7, the complete variable domain is ETGVTQSPTHLIKTRGQQVTLRCSSQSGHNTVSWYQQALGQGPQFIFQYYREEENGRGNFPPRFSGLQFPNYSSELNVNALELDDSALYLCASSSGQGAAEQYFGPGTRLTVT.

The J gene is TRBJ2-7, the V gene TRBV27; D gene uncertain. Germline V gene sequence: CDR1 MNHEY, CDR2 SMNVEV (reference sequence). The CDR3 is made up of 12 amino acids. Deletions cut 5 bases from V and 6 bases from J, with 11 bases between. CDR3 in amino acids: CASSPHPSEQYF. CDR3 in DNA: TGTGCCAGCAGTCCTCACCCTAGCGAGCAGTACTTC.

The gene calls are TRBV29-1 and TRBJ1-3; D gene unclear. CDR3 length equals 13 residues. The V end lost 7 bases, the J end lost 0 bases, and 10 bases lay between the germline ends. The germline CDR1 and CDR2 sequences are SQVTM and ANQGSEA. CDR3 sequence (DNA): TGCAGCGCTGCACAGAGCTCTGGAAACACCATATATTTT. This codes for CSAAQSSGNTIYF.

J is TRBJ1-1 and V is TRBV7-3; 11 nucleotides line up with TRBD1. Germline CDR1 and CDR2: SGHTA and FQGTGA. The J segment lost 5 bases and the V segment lost 5 bases, leaving 10 bases of the junction unmatched. CDR3 length equals 16 residues. In DNA form, the CDR3 reads TGTGCCAGCAGCCTACATCCCGGGACAGGGGGAACTGAAGCTTTCTTT. Its protein is CASSLHPGTGGTEAFF.

V usage is TRBV5-1 and J usage is TRBJ1-2; D not certain. The CDR3 extends over 12 amino acids. V lost 0 bases to trimming and J lost 4 bases, with 4 bases between them. The germline CDR1 and CDR2 sequences are SGHRS and YFSETQ. CDR3 residues: CASSLDIYGYTF. Written as DNA, the CDR3 is TGCGCCAGCAGCTTGGACATCTATGGCTACACCTTC.

The gene calls are TRBV7-2 and TRBJ2-7; 9 bases are shared with TRBD2. Germline values: CDR1 SGHTA, CDR2 FQGNSA. The CDR3 length is 15 residues. The V segment lost 5 bases and the J segment 2 bases; nucleotides outside the gene matches: 7. CDR3 amino acids: CASSHPASGTYEQYF. CDR3 nucleotide sequence: TGTGCCAGCAGCCACCCGGCTAGCGGGACCTACGAGCAGTACTTC.

V usage is TRBV9 and J usage is TRBJ2-2; 8 nucleotides match TRBD1. In germline, CDR1 is SGDLS, CDR2 YYNGEE. After removal of 0 bases from V and 2 bases from J, the junction contained 9 bases not matched to a gene. The CDR3 loop spans 18 amino acids. CDR3 residues: CASSVAVTGERNTGELFF. CDR3 DNA sequence: TGTGCCAGCAGCGTAGCTGTGACAGGGGAGCGAAACACCGGGGAGCTGTTTTTT.

This sequence joins TRBV9 and TRBJ2-7, with a tentative D call TRBD2 (5 bases). Per the germline V gene, CDR1 is SGDLS and CDR2 is YYNGEE. CDR3 size: 15 residues. V was clipped by 0 bases and J by 4 bases, with 14 bases between them. The CDR3 reads CASSVAEGFGYEQYF. The CDR3 coding sequence is TGTGCCAGCAGCGTAGCTGAGGGATTCGGTTACGAGCAGTACTTC.

This sequence joins TRBV6-1 and TRBJ1-5, with D unresolved. The length of the CDR3 is 16 residues. The germline CDR1 and CDR2 sequences are MNHNS and SASEGT. Between the trimmed V and J ends, which lost 1 base and 4 bases, there was a span of 14 bases. The CDR3 DNA reads as TGTGCCAGCAGTGAAGTGTGGAAGGGTGCGAATCAGCCCCAGCATTTT. Translation: CASSEVWKGANQPQHF.

About this clone itself: The same CDR3 can be traced to other DNA sequences in this sample. The chain is built from TRBV5-5 and TRBJ2-5; 7 nucleotides line up with TRBD1. The V and J ends lost 1 base and 3 bases, in that order; junction bases with no gene match: 0. The CDR3 contains 13 residues. Germline CDR1 and CDR2: SGHKS and YYEKEE (reference sequence). The CDR3 DNA reads TGTGCCAGCAGCTTGACAGGGGAAGAGACCCAGTACTTC. This codes for CASSLTGEETQYF.

The chain recombines TRBV10-3 with TRBJ1-2; D gene uncertain. The CDR3 consists of 15 residues. Trimming removed 3 bases from V and 8 bases from J, with 19 bases in between. The germline CDR1 and CDR2 sequences are ENHRY and SYGVKD. CDR3 in amino acids: CAISDPGDLSEGYTF. The CDR3 nucleotides read TGTGCCATCAGTGACCCGGGCGACCTTAGCGAGGGCTACACCTTC.

V usage is TRBV5-1 and J usage is TRBJ1-1; TRBD1 is a possible D gene (6 bases). Per the germline V gene, CDR1 is SGHRS and CDR2 is YFSETQ. This CDR3 region has 16 residues. V shed 5 bases and J shed 0 bases, with 17 bases lying between them. The CDR3 DNA reads TGCGCCAGCAGTCGGGATGGACAGATTATGAACACTGAAGCTTTCTTT. Translation: CASSRDGQIMNTEAFF.

CDR3 residues: CASSGRTGGTGELFF. CDR3 nucleotides: TGCGCCAGCAGCGGGCGGACAGGGGGCACCGGGGAGCTGTTTTTT. The chain combines TRBV5-1 with TRBJ2-2; 10 bases are a match to TRBD1. The V segment lost 4 bases and the J segment 4 bases; nucleotides outside the gene matches: 4. Germline values: CDR1 SGHRS, CDR2 YFSETQ. This CDR3 has 15 amino acids.

The V call is TRBV5-4, the J call TRBJ1-4, with TRBD1 matching over 7 bases. The CDR3 sequence is 17 residues long. J gave up 7 bases and V 4 bases, and 16 bases lay outside the gene matches. Germline values: CDR1 SGHNT, CDR2 YYREEE (reference sequence). The CDR3 region is CASSPESIGGASEKLFF. CDR3 coding DNA: TGTGCCAGCAGCCCGGAATCGATAGGGGGCGCGTCTGAAAAACTGTTTTTT.

This rearrangement joins TRBV19 to TRBJ2-5; TRBD1 is a possible D gene (6 bases). The V gene's germline CDR1 is LNHDA and CDR2 SQIVND (reference sequence). CDR3 length: 14 residues. Deletions cut 2 bases from V and 3 bases from J, with 10 bases between. The CDR3 DNA sequence: TGTGCCAGTAGTATAAGGGACAAAAAAGAGACCCAGTACTTC. Protein product: CASSIRDKKETQYF.

The chain joins TRBV5-4 to TRBJ1-2; D is uncertain. CDR3 length: 14 residues. Between the trimmed V and J ends, which lost 0 bases and 4 bases, there was a span of 10 bases. Germline loops: CDR1 SGHNT, CDR2 YYREEE (reference sequence). CDR3 loop: CASSLGQEPYGYTF. Written as DNA, the CDR3 is TGTGCCAGCAGCTTGGGGCAGGAGCCCTATGGCTACACCTTC.

V and J are TRBV7-3 and TRBJ2-1; TRBD2 is a possible D gene (5 bases). Per germline, CDR1 SGHTA and CDR2 FQGTGA. Deletions cut 5 bases from V and 8 bases from J, with 13 bases between. The CDR3 extends over 13 amino acids. This chain's CDR3 is CASSPGVVDEQFF. The CDR3 DNA is TGTGCCAGCAGCCCCGGGGTGGTCGATGAGCAGTTCTTC.

The CDR3 region is CASSPRPTTGELFF. The CDR3 DNA reads as TGTGCCAGCAGCCCCCGACCCACAACCGGGGAGCTGTTTTTT. This chain connects TRBV7-9 to TRBJ2-2; D call uncertain. The ends were cut back, 5 bases at V and 5 bases at J, with 12 bases in the middle. The CDR3 has 14 amino acids. Germline V CDR1 and CDR2: SEHNR, FQNEAQ (reference sequence).

V usage is TRBV9 and J usage is TRBJ2-1, with 9 bases lining up with TRBD2. With V trimmed by 3 bases and J by 14 bases, 6 bases remained unmatched. This CDR3 is built from 12 residues. Germline CDR1 reads SGDLS; CDR2 reads YYNGEE. CDR3: CASSAPGTSKFF. DNA of the CDR3: TGTGCCAGCAGCGCCCCAGGGACTAGCAAGTTCTTC.

The V and J genes are TRBV5-1 and TRBJ2-1; 10 positions match TRBD2. The CDR3 extends over 15 amino acids. CDR1 SGHRS and CDR2 YFSETQ come from the germline V gene. The J segment lost 5 bases and the V segment lost 1 base, leaving 3 bases of the junction unmatched. The CDR3 region is CASSLFLAGDNEQFF. The CDR3 DNA follows: TGCGCCAGCAGCTTGTTTCTAGCGGGAGACAATGAGCAGTTCTTC.

The sample holds a few counts of this clone. This chain joins TRBV18 and TRBJ2-7, with D hard to call. The ends were cut back, 0 bases at V and 3 bases at J, with 9 bases in the middle. Germline V lookup: CDR1 KGHSH, CDR2 LQKENI. The CDR3 is 14 amino acids. Here the CDR3 reads CASSPPDAYYEQYF. Written as DNA, the CDR3 is TGTGCCAGCTCACCACCGGATGCATACTACGAGCAGTACTTC.

V is TRBV18 and J is TRBJ1-3; 7 nucleotides align to TRBD1. CDR1 and CDR2 from the germline V gene are KGHSH and LQKENI. The ends lost 3 bases at V and 4 bases at J; junction bases unmatched: 6. This CDR3 comprises 15 residues. This CDR3 is CASSPQGGVGNTIYF. CDR3 sequence (DNA): TGTGCCAGCTCACCCCAGGGGGGTGTCGGAAACACCATATATTTT.

The gene calls are TRBV5-1 and TRBJ1-1, with unresolved D. The V and J ends lost 6 bases and 0 bases respectively, with 9 bases between them. This CDR3 has 13 amino acids. Germline V gene data show CDR1 as SGHRS and CDR2 as YFSETQ. CDR3 DNA: TGCGCCAGCACGAGGCAGCTGAACACTGAAGCTTTCTTT. Its translation: CASTRQLNTEAFF.

This clone was seen only once. The J gene is TRBJ1-2, the V gene TRBV7-8; no clear D. This CDR3 has 15 residues. Trimming stripped 3 bases from V and 6 bases from J, with 17 bases between. In germline, CDR1 is SGHVS, CDR2 FQNEAQ. The CDR3 protein is CASSFSGYGRDGYTF. DNA for the CDR3: TGTGCCAGCAGCTTTAGCGGTTACGGGCGGGATGGCTACACCTTC.